The text below deals with one T cell receptor beta chain. The antigen is undetermined. This CDR3 spans 14 amino acids. V lost 6 bases and J 5 bases, leaving 16 bases between the germline ends. Germline V gene data show CDR1 as MNHEY and CDR2 as SMNVEV (reference sequence). Some clones are missing from TCRdb's copy, which holds only in-frame ones; the method was immunoSEQ multiplex PCR. The profile covers roughly 200,000 clones, with more than 75% appearing a single time and 7.2% taken by the ten largest. The sample comes from a study of cytomegalovirus exposure and HLA in healthy donors. Looking at the study overall: The roughly 120 validation repertoires matched the roughly 630 first-cohort repertoires in platform, a later analysis reported.

Study-level results: Listed as cytomegalovirus-associated were 164 TCR beta chains. Most TCRs appeared rarely, but some public TCRs recurred in many donors.

This TCR derives from a man aged 25-45 years in good health and CMV-seropositive. Specimen: PBMCs. The rearrangement uses TRBV27 and TRBJ1-1; no clear D. CDR3 sequence reads: CASSPGPRGTEAFF. The CDR3 DNA follows: TGTGCCAGCAGCCCTGGTCCCCGGGGAACTGAAGCTTTCTTT.